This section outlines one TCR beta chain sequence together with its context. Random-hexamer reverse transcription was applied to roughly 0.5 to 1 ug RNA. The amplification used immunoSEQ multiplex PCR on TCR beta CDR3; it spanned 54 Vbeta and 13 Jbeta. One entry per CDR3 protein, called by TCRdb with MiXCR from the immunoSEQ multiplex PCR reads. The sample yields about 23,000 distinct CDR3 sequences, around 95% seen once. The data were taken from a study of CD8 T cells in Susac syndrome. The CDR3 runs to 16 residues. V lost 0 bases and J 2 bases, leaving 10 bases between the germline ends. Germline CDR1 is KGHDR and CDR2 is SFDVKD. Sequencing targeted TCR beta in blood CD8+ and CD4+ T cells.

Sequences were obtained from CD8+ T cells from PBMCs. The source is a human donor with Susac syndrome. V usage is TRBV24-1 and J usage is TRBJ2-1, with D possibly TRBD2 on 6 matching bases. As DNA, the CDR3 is TGTGCCACCAGTGATTTGTCGGGGGACCCCTACAATGAGCAGTTCTTC. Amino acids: CATSDLSGDPYNEQFF.